This entry concerns a single TCR beta chain. In the authors' workflow: Researchers report that nucleated cell counts were estimated from reference gene primer amplification. Data came from immunoSEQ multiplex PCR; TCRdb stores just in-frame clones and leaves some out. V, J and clone size derive from that table, while D and trimming were established from the DNA sequence. The data contain 110,000 to 150,000 clones, around 86% of them seen just once; the ten biggest clones take up approximately 10%. The record originates from a study of blood T cell repertoires in COVID-19. Clinical history as reported by participants underpinned cohort assignment. Cohort 3 donors counted as recovered after two negative PCRs, clearance, or resolved symptoms. The sequence was obtained from a man between 60 and 70 years old who had recovered from COVID-19. Specimen: PBMCs or T cells enriched from blood (not recorded which).

CDR3: CASKGGPNEKLFF. Here the CDR3 DNA reads TGTGCCAGCAAAGGGGGCCCTAATGAAAAACTGTTTTTT. The chain joins TRBV28 to TRBJ1-4; 7 nucleotides align to TRBD1. The germline CDR1 and CDR2 sequences are MDHEN and SYDVKM. The CDR3 has 13 amino acids. The V and J ends lost 7 bases and 3 bases, in that order; junction bases with no gene match: 2.